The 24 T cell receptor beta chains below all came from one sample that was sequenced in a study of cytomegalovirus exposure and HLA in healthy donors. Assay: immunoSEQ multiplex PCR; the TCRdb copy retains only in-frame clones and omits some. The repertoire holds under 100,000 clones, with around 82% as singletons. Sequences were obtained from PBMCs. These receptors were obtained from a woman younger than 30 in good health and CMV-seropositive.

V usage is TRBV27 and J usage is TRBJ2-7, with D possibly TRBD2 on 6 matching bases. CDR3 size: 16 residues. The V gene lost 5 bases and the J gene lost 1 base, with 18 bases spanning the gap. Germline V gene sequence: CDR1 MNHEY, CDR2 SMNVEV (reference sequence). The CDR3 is CASSPRSGEASYEQYF. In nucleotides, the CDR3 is TGTGCCAGCAGTCCCCGGTCGGGGGAGGCATCCTACGAGCAGTACTTC.

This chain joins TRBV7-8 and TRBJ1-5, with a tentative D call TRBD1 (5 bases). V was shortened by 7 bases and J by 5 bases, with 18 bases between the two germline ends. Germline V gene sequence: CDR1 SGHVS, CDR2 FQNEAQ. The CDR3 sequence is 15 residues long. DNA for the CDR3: TGTGCCAGCACCCTCAGAGCGCAGGGCGATCAGCCCCAGCATTTT. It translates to CASTLRAQGDQPQHF.

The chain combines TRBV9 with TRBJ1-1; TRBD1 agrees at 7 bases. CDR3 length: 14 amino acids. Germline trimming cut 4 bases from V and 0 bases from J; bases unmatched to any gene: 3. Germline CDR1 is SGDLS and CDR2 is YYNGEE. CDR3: CASSRGRLNTEAFF. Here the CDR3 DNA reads TGTGCCAGCAGCAGGGGGCGCTTGAACACTGAAGCTTTCTTT.

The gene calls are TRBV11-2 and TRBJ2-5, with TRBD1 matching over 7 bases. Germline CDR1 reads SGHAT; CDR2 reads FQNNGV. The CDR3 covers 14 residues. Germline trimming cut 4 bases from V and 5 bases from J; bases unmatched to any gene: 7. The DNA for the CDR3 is TGTGCCAGCAGCTCCAAACAGGGGATGGAGACCCAGTACTTC. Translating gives CASSSKQGMETQYF.

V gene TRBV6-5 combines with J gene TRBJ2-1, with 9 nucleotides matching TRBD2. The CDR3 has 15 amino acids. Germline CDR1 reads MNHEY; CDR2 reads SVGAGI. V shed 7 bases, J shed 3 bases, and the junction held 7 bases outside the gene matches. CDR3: CASTPSGGSYNEQFF. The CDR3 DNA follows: TGTGCCAGCACTCCGAGCGGGGGGAGCTACAATGAGCAGTTCTTC.

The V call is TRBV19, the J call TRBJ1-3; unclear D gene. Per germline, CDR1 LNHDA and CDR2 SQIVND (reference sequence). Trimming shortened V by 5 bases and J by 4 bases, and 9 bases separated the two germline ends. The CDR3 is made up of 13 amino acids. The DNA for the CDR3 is TGTGCCAGTAGTCCCGAGCGGGGAAACACCATATATTTT. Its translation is CASSPERGNTIYF.

The chain's CDR3 is CASSAGGGRANEKLFF. CDR3 sequence (DNA): TGTGCCAGCAGCGCTGGGGGGGGGAGGGCTAATGAAAAACTGTTTTTT. The genes are TRBV9 and TRBJ1-4; a weak D match, TRBD1 (5 bases). CDR1 and CDR2 (germline): SGDLS, YYNGEE. CDR3 length equals 16 residues. Trimming cost V 3 bases and J 3 bases, with 15 bases left between them. Complete variable domain (other parts from reference TRBV9 and TRBJ1-4): DSGVTQTPKHLITATGQRVTLRCSPRSGDLSVYWYQQSLDQGLQFLIQYYNGEERAKGNILERFSAQQFPDLHSELNLSSLELGDSALYFCASSAGGGRANEKLFFGSGTQLSVL.

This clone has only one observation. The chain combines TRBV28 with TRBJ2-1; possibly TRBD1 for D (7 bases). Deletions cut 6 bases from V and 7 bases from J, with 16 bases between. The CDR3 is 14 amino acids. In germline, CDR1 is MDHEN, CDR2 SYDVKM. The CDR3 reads CASSQGDRENEQFF. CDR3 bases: TGTGCCAGCAGCCAGGGGGATCGGGAGAATGAGCAGTTCTTC.

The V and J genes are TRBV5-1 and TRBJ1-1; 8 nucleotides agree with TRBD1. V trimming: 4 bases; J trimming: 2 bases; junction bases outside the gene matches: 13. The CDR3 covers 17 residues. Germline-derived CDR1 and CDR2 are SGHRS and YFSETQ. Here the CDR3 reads CASSPLGQVKTNTEAFF. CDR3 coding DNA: TGCGCCAGCAGCCCGCTGGGACAGGTTAAAACAAACACTGAAGCTTTCTTT.

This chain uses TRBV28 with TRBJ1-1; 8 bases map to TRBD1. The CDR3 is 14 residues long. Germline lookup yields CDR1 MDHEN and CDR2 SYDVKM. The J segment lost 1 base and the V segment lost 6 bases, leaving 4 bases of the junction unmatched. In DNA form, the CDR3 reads TGTGCCAGCAGCTCAGGGGGCCGGAACACTGAAGCTTTCTTT. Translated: CASSSGGRNTEAFF.

This chain's CDR3 is CASSLEVGGGAGQPQHF. In DNA, the CDR3 is TGTGCCAGCAGCTTGGAAGTAGGGGGGGGCGCTGGGCAGCCCCAGCATTTT. The chain combines TRBV5-5 with TRBJ1-5; weak D call: TRBD1 (6 bases). The CDR3 length is 17 residues. Germline-derived CDR1 and CDR2 are SGHKS and YYEKEE (reference sequence). V lost 0 bases to trimming and J lost 7 bases, with 20 bases between them.

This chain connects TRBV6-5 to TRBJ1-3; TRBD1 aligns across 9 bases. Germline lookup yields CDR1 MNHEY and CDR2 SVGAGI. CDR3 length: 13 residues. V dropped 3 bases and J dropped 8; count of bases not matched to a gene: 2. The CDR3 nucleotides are TGTGCCAGCAGTTATAACAGGGGGCACACCATATATTTT. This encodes CASSYNRGHTIYF.

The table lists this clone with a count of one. This chain's CDR3 is CASSQYRQGHNSPLHF. The CDR3 coding sequence is TGTGCCAGCAGCCAATATAGACAGGGGCATAATTCACCCCTCCACTTT. The chain uses TRBV7-6 and TRBJ1-6; TRBD1 matches 8 bases. V trimming: 5 bases; J trimming: 5 bases; junction bases outside the gene matches: 8. The CDR3 consists of 16 residues. Germline V lookup: CDR1 SGHVS, CDR2 FNYEAQ.

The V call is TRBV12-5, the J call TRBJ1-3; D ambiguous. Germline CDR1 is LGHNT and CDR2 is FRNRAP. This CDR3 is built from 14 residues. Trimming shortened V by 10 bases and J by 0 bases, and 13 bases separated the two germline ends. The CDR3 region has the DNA TGTGCTACCCACTCGAGCTACTCTGGAAACACCATATATTTT. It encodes CATHSSYSGNTIYF.

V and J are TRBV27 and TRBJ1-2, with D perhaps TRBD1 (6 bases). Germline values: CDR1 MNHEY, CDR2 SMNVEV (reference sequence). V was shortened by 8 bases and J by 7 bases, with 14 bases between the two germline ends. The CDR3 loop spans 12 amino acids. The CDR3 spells CASWGQGSGYTF. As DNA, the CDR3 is TGTGCCAGCTGGGGGCAGGGGAGTGGCTACACCTTC.

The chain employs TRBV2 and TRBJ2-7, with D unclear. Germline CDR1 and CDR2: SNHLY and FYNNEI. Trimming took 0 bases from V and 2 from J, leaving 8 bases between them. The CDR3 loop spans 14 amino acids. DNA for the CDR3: TGTGCCAGCAGTGAAGCAGCACAGACCTACGAGCAGTACTTC. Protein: CASSEAAQTYEQYF.

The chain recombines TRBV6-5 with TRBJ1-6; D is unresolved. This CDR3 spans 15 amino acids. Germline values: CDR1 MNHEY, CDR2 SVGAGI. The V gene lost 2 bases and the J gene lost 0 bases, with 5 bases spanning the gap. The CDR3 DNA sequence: TGTGCCAGCAGTTACCTTAGCTCCTATAATTCACCCCTCCACTTT. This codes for CASSYLSSYNSPLHF.

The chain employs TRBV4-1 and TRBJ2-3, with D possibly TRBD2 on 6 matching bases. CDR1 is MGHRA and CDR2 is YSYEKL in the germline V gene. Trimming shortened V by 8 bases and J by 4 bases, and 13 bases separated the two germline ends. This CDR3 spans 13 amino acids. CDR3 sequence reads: CASASSAADTQYF. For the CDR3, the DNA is TGCGCCAGCGCCTCTAGCGCCGCAGATACGCAGTATTTT.

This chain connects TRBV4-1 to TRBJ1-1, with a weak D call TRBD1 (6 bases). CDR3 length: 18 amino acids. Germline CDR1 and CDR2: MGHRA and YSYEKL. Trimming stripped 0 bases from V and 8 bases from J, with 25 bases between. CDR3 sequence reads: CASSQDILGARVSSEAFF. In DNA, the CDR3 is TGCGCCAGCAGCCAAGATATATTGGGGGCGCGGGTTTCTTCGGAAGCTTTCTTT.

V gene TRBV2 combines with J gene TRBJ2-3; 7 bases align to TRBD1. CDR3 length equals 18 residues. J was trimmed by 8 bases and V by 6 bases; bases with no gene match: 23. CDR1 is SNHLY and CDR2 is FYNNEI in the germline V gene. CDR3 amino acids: CASRGPSDGTAKLITQYF. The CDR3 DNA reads TGTGCCAGCAGGGGCCCCTCTGACGGGACAGCAAAACTAATTACGCAGTATTTT.

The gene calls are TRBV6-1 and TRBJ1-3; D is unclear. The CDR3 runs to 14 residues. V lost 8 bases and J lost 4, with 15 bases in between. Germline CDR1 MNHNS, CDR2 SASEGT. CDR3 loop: CASRTQSGGNTIYF. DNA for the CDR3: TGTGCCAGCCGTACACAATCAGGAGGAAACACCATATATTTT.

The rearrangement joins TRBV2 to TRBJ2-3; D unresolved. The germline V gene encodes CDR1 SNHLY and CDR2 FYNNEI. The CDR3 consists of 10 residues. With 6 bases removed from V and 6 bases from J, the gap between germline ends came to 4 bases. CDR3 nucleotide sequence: TGTGCCAGCAGCGGGGATACGCAGTATTTT. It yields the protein CASSGDTQYF.

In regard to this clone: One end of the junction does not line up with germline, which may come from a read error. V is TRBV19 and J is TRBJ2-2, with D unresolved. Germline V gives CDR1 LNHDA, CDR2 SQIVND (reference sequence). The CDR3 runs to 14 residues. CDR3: CGSSISRNTGELFF. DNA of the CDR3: TGTGGCAGTAGTATCAGTCGGAACACCGGGGAGCTGTTTTTT.

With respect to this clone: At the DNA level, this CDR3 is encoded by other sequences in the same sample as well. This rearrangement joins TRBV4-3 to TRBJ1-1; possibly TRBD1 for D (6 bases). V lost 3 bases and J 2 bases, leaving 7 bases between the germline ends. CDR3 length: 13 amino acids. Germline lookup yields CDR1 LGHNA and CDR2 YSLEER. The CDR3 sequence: CASSQTGNTEAFF. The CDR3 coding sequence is TGCGCCAGCAGCCAGACAGGTAACACTGAAGCTTTCTTT.